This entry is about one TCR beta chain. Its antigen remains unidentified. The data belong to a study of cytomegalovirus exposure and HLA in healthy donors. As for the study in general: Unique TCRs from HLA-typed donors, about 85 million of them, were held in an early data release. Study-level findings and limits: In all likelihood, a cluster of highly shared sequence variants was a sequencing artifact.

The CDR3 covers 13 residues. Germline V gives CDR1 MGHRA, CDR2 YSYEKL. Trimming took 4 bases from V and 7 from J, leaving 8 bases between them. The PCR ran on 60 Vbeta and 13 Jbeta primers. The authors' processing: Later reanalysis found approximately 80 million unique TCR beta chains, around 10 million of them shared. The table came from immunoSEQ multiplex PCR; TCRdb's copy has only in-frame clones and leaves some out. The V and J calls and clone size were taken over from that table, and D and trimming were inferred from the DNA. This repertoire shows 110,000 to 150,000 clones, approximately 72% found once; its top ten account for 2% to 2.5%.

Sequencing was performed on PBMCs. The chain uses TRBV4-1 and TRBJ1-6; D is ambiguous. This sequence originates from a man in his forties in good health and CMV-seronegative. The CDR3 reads CASSLQINSPLHF. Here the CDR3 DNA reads TGCGCCAGCAGCCTCCAGATAAATTCACCCCTCCACTTT.